This T cell receptor beta chain was identified in a study of cytomegalovirus exposure and HLA in healthy donors. Overall study: T cells numbering around 170 million yielded fewer than 140 million unique TCR beta sequences in an earlier analysis.

The PCR ran on 60 Vbeta and 13 Jbeta primers. In the original workflow: A later analysis tallied about 80 million unique TCR beta chains, some 12 million of them shared. TCRdb keeps only in-frame clones here, not all; method: immunoSEQ multiplex PCR. From that table come the V and J calls and clone size; the DNA was used to work out D and trimming. The table has some 140,000 clones, around 77% seen once. This clone was observed once. The clonotype comes from a man aged 50 to 59 in good health and CMV-seronegative. Sequencing input: PBMCs.

The DNA of the CDR3 is TGCGCCAGCAGCTTGAGATCTCGGACAGGCGACGAGCAGTACTTC. Protein product: CASSLRSRTGDEQYF. The chain has TRBV5-1 and TRBJ2-7; 7 bases agree with TRBD1. The V and J ends lost 1 base and 5 bases, in that order; junction bases with no gene match: 9. CDR1 is SGHRS and CDR2 is YFSETQ in the germline V gene. This CDR3 spans 15 amino acids. Based on the CDR3 plus reference TRBV5-1 and TRBJ2-7, the full variable domain is KAGVTQTPRYLIKTRGQQVTLSCSPISGHRSVSWYQQTPGQGLQFLFEYFSETQRNKGNFPGRFSGRQFSNSRSEMNVSTLELGDSALYLCASSLRSRTGDEQYFGPGTRLTVT.